One sample yielded the 2 T cell receptor beta chains listed below, sequenced in a study of Ad26.COV2.S vaccination and SARS-CoV-2 variants. The treatment: about 20 received Ad26.COV2.S at low or high dose, single or two shots; 5 received placebo; per-sample allocation not given. Specimens were obtained on day 63 following the first vaccine or placebo injection. Sequencing used immunoSEQ multiplex PCR; TCRdb keeps in-frame clones, though not all of them. The data contain a few hundred thousand clones, about 87% of them singletons. The material sequenced was peripheral blood, taken in a trial of Ad26.COV2.S vaccine versus placebo. All receptors come from a person aged 18-60 years who received the Ad26.COV2.S COVID-19 vaccine or a placebo.

The chain employs TRBV5-1 and TRBJ2-3; D may match TRBD1 or TRBD2 (5 bases each). Germline CDR1 is SGHRS and CDR2 is YFSETQ. The germline V and J ends were trimmed by 4 bases and 2 bases, with 11 bases remaining between them. The CDR3 sequence is 14 residues long. The chain's CDR3 is CASSPRGPTDTQYF. CDR3 in DNA: TGCGCCAGCAGCCCCCGGGGACCCACAGATACGCAGTATTTT.

The chain recombines TRBV6-2 or TRBV6-3 with TRBJ1-5, with 7 bases identical to TRBD1. Germline V gene sequence: CDR1 MNHEY, CDR2 SVGEGT. The CDR3 totals 15 residues. The trim removed 3 bases at V and 2 bases at J, leaving 4 bases unmatched. This chain's CDR3 is CASSYLQGGNQPQHF. CDR3 DNA: TGTGCCAGCAGTTATCTTCAGGGGGGCAATCAGCCCCAGCATTTT.